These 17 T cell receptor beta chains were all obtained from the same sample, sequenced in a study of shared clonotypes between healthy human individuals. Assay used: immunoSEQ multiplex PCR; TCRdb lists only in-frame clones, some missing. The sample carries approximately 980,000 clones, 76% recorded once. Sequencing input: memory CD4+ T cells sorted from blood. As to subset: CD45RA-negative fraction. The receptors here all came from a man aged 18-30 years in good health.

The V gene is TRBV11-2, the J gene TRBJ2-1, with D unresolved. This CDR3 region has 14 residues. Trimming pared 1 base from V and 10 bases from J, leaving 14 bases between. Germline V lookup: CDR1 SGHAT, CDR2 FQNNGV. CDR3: CASSLGVSRKEQFF. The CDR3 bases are TGTGCCAGCAGCTTAGGGGTAAGCAGGAAGGAGCAGTTCTTC.

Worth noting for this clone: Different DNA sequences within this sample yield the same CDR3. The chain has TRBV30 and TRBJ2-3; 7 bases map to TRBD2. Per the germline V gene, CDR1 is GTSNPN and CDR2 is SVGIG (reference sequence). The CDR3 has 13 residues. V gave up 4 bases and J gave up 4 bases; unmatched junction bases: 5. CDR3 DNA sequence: TGTGCCTGGACTAGCGGTAATGCAGATACGCAGTATTTT. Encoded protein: CAWTSGNADTQYF.

The CDR3 DNA sequence: TGTGCCAGCAGCCCAGAAAATACGCAGTATTTT. Translated, it gives CASSPENTQYF. The chain combines TRBV11-1 with TRBJ2-3; D remains unclear. V was shortened by 5 bases and J by 7 bases, with 7 bases between the two germline ends. This CDR3 spans 11 amino acids. Germline V gene sequence: CDR1 SGHAT, CDR2 FQDESV (reference sequence). Together with reference TRBV11-1 and TRBJ2-3, the CDR3 gives the full variable domain: EAEVAQSPRYKITEKSQAVAFWCDPISGHATLYWYRQILGQGPELLVQFQDESVVDDSQLPKDRFSAERLKGVDSTLKIQPAELGDSAMYLCASSPENTQYFGPGTRLTVL.

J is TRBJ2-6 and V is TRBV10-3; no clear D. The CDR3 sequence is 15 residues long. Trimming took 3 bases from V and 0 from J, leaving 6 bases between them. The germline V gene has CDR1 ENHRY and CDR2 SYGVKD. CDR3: CAISDGYSGANVLTF. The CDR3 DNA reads TGTGCCATCAGTGACGGATACTCTGGGGCCAACGTCCTGACTTTC.

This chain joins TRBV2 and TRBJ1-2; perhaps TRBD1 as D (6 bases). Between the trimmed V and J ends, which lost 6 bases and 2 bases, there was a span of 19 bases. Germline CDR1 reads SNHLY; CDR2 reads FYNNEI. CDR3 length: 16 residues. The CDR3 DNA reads TGTGCCAGCAGGGGGAAGGGGGGCTCGTCCAACTATGGCTACACCTTC. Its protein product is CASRGKGGSSNYGYTF.

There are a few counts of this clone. DNA for the CDR3: TGTGCCAGCAGCGTAGGGGTAACAGCCGGGTCCCATGGCTACACCTTC. Its translation is CASSVGVTAGSHGYTF. V gene TRBV9 combines with J gene TRBJ1-2; no clear D gene. This CDR3 is 16 amino acids long. Deletions cut 0 bases from V and 6 bases from J, with 18 bases between. Germline-derived CDR1 and CDR2 are SGDLS and YYNGEE.

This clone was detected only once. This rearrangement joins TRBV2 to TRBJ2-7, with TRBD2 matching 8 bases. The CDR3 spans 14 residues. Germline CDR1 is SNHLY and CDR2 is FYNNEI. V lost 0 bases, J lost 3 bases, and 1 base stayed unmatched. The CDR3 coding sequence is TGTGCCAGCAGTGAAGCAGCGGGGGACTACGAGCAGTACTTC. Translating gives CASSEAAGDYEQYF.

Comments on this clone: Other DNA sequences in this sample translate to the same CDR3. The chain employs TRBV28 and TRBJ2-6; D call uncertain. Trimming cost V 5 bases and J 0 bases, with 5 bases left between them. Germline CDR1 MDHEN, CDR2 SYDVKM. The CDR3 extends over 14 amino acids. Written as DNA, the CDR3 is TGTGCCAGCAGTCCGGGCTCTGGGGCCAACGTCCTGACTTTC. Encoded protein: CASSPGSGANVLTF.

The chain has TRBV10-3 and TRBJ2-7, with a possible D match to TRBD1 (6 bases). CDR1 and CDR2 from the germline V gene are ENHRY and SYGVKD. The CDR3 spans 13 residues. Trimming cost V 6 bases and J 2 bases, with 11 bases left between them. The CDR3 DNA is TGTGCCATCAGCACAGGGCAGCCCTACGAGCAGTACTTC. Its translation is CAISTGQPYEQYF.

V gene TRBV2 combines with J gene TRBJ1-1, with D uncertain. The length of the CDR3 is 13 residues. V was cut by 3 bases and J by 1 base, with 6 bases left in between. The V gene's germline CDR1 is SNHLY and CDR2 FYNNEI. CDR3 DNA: TGTGCCAGCAGTGACCAGCCGAACACTGAAGCTTTCTTT. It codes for CASSDQPNTEAFF.

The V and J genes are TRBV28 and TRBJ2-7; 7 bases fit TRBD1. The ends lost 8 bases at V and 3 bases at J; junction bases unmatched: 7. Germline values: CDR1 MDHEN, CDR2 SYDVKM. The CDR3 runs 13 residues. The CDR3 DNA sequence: TGTGCCAGCCGGACAGGACGGATCTACGAGCAGTACTTC. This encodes CASRTGRIYEQYF.

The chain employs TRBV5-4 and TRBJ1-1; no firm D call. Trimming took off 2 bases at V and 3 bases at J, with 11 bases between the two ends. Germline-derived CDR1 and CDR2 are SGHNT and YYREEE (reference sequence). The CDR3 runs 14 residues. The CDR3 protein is CASSLPSRDTEAFF. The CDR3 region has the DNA TGTGCCAGCAGCTTACCCAGTCGAGACACTGAAGCTTTCTTT. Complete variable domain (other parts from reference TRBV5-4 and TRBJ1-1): ETGVTQSPTHLIKTRGQQVTLRCSSQSGHNTVSWYQQALGQGPQFIFQYYREEENGRGNFPPRFSGLQFPNYSSELNVNALELDDSALYLCASSLPSRDTEAFFGQGTRLTVV.

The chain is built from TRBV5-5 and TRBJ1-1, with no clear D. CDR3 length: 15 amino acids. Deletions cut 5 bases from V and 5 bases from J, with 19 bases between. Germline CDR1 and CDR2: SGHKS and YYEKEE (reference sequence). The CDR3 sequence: CASSPSVWRETEAFF. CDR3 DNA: TGTGCCAGCAGTCCCTCGGTGTGGAGGGAGACTGAAGCTTTCTTT.

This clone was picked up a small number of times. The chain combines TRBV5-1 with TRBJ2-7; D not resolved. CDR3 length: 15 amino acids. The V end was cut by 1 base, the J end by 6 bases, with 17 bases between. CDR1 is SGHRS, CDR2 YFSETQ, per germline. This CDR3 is CASSLRAQSFSEQYF. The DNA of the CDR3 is TGCGCCAGCAGCTTGCGGGCCCAATCTTTTTCCGAGCAGTACTTC.

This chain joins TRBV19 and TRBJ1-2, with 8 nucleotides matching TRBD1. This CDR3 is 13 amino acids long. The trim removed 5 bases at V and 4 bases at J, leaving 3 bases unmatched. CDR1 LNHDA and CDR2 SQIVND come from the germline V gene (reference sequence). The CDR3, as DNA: TGTGCCAGTAGTTCAGGACAGGGCTATGGCTACACCTTC. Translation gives CASSSGQGYGYTF.

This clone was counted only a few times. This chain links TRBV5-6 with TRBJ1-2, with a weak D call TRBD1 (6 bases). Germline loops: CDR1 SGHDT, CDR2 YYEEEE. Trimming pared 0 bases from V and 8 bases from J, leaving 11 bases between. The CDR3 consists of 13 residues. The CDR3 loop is CASSLDRVWGYTF. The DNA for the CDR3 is TGTGCCAGCAGCTTGGACAGGGTGTGGGGCTACACCTTC.

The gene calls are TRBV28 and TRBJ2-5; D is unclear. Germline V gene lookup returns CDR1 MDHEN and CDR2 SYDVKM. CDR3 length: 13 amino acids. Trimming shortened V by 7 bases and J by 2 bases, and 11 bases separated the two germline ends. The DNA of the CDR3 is TGTGCCAGCAAACTCGGTGGGCAAGAGACCCAGTACTTC. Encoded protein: CASKLGGQETQYF.